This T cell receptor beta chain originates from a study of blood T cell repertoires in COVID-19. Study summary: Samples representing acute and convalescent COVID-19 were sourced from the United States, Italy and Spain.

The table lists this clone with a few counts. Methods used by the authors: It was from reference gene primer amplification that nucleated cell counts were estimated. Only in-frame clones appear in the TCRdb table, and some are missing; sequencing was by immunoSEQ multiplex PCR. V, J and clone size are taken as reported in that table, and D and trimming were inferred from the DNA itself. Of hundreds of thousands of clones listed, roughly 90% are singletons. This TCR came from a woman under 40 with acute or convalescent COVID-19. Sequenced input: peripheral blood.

This chain's CDR3 is CASSFDNLADTQYF. CDR3 bases: TGTGCCAGCAGCTTTGACAACCTGGCGGATACGCAGTATTTT. The chain uses TRBV5-5 and TRBJ2-3; no definite D call. Trimming left V 2 bases short and J 6 bases short, with 13 bases between. The CDR3 runs 14 residues. Germline loops: CDR1 SGHKS, CDR2 YYEKEE (reference sequence).